This TCR beta chain was identified in a study of T cells after posttransplantation cyclophosphamide. Findings and caveats of the study: Later post-transplant blood repertoires were often dominated by donor CD8+ memory clones. Blood and skin or GI T cell repertoires showed limited TRB overlap.

Note on this clone: Its target is not known.

Here immunoSEQ multiplex PCR was the method, and the copy in TCRdb shows in-frame clones only, minus some. The sample has about 52,000 clones, around 84% seen once. CDR3 size: 16 residues. CDR1 and CDR2 from the germline V gene are SGDLS and YYNGEE. Unmatched junction bases numbered 8, after V lost 4 bases and J lost 5 bases. The chain employs TRBV9 and TRBJ2-7; TRBD2 agrees at 14 bases. The sequenced sample consisted of PBMCs. This TCR derives from a man aged 25 to 40 with a blood cancer, CMV-positive, and with a related stem cell donor. In DNA form, the CDR3 reads TGTGCCAGCAGCCCAGGACTAGCGGGAGGTCTGGACGAGCAGTACTTC. Translating gives CASSPGLAGGLDEQYF.